This T cell receptor (beta chain) was obtained from a study of T cell clusters in autoimmune cytopenias. Findings and caveats of the study: Compared with active autoimmune hepatitis patients, healthy donors showed almost three-fold more exclusive TRB clusters. Clustering suggested that physiological T cell clusters were missing in primary autoimmune cytopenia patients.

Comments on this clonotype: Its cognate antigen is unknown.

One tube held mixed TRB-A and TRB-B primer pools for touch-down PCR. Using the multiplex PCR reads, TCRdb records one entry per CDR3 protein without DNA. The ten top clones account for roughly three quarters, within a sample of about 4,000 distinct CDR3 sequences. Germline lookup yields CDR1 LNHDA and CDR2 SQIVND (reference sequence). This CDR3 contains 17 residues. TRB was amplified from roughly 270 ng of peripheral blood genomic DNA per sample. The data also belong to a second study, concerning T cell repertoires in aging, cancer and after chemotherapy. From that paper: Repeat sampling of healthy donors over several months to years showed clear clonal overlap. Loss of evenness, beyond lost richness, contributed to age-related TCR diversity decline in cancer patients.

The chain joins TRBV19 to TRBJ1-5; TCRdb picks TRBD1, but there is no DNA to check that call. The TCR originated in a human donor in good health. The sequencing sample was made of peripheral blood. CDR3: CASSIRRDRTAEQPQHF.